This T cell receptor (beta chain) was identified in a study of beta chain features in type 1 diabetes. The germline V and J ends were trimmed by 1 base and 3 bases, with 15 bases remaining between them. The CDR3 runs 16 residues. Germline assignment: CDR1 SGHTA and CDR2 FQGNSA. Study-level findings and limits: A greater similarity of naive, central memory and Treg TCRB repertoires was seen among patients than among healthy donors. cDNA sequencing could over-represent cells with high TCR expression. TCRB CDR3s from Type 1 diabetes patients were moderately but significantly shorter in all four CD4+ subsets. Unsettled here was the matter of whether HLA type influences TCRB rearrangement.

A note on this clone: Its antigen is undetermined.

Every bit of the isolated RNA underwent reverse transcription, so sequencing read expressed TCRB transcripts. The protocol was immunoSEQ multiplex PCR, while the TCRdb copy is restricted to in-frame clones and leaves out a portion. Altogether about 150,000 clones are present, around 10% being singletons, with the ten largest covering around 2%. The receptor was derived from a man aged 18 to 30 in good health. The chain links TRBV7-2 to TRBJ1-1, with D perhaps matching TRBD1 (5 bases). Sequenced input: central memory CD4+ T cells from blood. CDR3 loop: CASSLVGGRGDTEAFF. CDR3 DNA: TGTGCCAGCAGCTTAGTGGGAGGGAGGGGAGACACTGAAGCTTTCTTT.